This record concerns one T cell receptor beta chain sequence. As for treatment: 15 to 20 received Ad26.COV2.S at low or high dose, single or two shots; about 5 received placebo; per-sample allocation not given. Sampling was performed 63 days after the first vaccine or placebo injection. The sample originates from a study of Ad26.COV2.S vaccination and SARS-CoV-2 variants. The V gene lost 0 bases and the J gene lost 4 bases, with 18 bases spanning the gap. This CDR3 region has 17 residues. In germline, CDR1 is KGHSH, CDR2 LQKENI. The protocol was immunoSEQ multiplex PCR, while the TCRdb copy is restricted to in-frame clones and leaves out a portion. The sample records over 450,000 clones, roughly 87% being singletons.

The sequences come from peripheral blood, collected in a trial of Ad26.COV2.S vaccine versus placebo. The V and J genes are TRBV18 and TRBJ1-2; D uncertain. This clonotype was sampled from a person aged 18-60 years who received the Ad26.COV2.S COVID-19 vaccine or a placebo. The CDR3 sequence is CASSPPLLAQIPYGYTF. The DNA for the CDR3 is TGTGCCAGCTCACCACCGCTTCTGGCACAGATCCCCTATGGCTACACCTTC.